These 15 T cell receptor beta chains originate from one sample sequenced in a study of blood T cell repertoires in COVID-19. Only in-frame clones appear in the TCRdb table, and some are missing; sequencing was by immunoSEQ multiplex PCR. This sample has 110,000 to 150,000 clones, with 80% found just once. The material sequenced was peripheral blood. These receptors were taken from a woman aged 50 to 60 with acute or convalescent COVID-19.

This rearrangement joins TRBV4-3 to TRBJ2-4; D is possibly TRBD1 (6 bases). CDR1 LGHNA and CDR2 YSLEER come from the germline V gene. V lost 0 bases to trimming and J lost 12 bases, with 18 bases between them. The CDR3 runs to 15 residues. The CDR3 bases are TGCGCCAGCAGCCAAGAGAAGGACAGCCGGTGGGATCAGTACTTC. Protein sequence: CASSQEKDSRWDQYF.

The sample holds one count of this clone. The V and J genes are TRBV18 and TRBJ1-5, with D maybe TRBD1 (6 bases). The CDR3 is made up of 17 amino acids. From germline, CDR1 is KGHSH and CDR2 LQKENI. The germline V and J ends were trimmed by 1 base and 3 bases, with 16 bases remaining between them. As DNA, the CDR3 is TGTGCCAGCTCACCACGGGGAGGGGGGCGCAACAATCAGCCCCAGCATTTT. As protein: CASSPRGGGRNNQPQHF.

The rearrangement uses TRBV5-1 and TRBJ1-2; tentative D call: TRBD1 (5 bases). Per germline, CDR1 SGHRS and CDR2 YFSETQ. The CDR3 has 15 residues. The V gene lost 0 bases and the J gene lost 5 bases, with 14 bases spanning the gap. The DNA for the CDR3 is TGCGCCAGCAGCTTGGGACAGCTGGTGGATTATGGCTACACCTTC. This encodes CASSLGQLVDYGYTF.

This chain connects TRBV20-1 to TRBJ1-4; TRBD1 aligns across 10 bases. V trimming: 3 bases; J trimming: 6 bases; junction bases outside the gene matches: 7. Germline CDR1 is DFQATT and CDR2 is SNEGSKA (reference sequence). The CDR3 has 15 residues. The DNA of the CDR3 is TGCAGTGCTAGTCTCGGGGACAGGGGCGATGAAAAACTGTTTTTT. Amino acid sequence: CSASLGDRGDEKLFF.

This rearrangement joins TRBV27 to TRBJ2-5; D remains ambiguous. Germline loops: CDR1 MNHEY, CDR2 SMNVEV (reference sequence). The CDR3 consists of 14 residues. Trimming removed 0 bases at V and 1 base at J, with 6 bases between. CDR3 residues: CASSLSASQETQYF. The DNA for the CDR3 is TGTGCCAGCAGTTTATCGGCCAGCCAAGAGACCCAGTACTTC.

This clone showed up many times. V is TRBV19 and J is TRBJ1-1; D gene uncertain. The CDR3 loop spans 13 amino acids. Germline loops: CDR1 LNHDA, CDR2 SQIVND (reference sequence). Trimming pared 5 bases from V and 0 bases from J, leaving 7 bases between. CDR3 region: CASSYTLNTEAFF. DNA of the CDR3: TGTGCCAGTAGTTATACATTGAACACTGAAGCTTTCTTT.

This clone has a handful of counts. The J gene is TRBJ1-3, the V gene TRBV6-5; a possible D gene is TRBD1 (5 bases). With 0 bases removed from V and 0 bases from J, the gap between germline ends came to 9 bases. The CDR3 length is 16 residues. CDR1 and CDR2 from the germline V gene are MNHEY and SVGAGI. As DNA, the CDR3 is TGTGCCAGCAGTTACTCAGGGGCCGACTCTGGAAACACCATATATTTT. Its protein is CASSYSGADSGNTIYF.

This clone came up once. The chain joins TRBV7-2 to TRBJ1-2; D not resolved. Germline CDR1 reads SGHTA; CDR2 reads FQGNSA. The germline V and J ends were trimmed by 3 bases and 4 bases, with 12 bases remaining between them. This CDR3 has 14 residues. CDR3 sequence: CASSFGRETYGYTF. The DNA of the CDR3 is TGTGCCAGCAGCTTCGGCCGGGAGACCTATGGCTACACCTTC.

In DNA, the CDR3 is TGTGCCAGCAGTCCCTACACTGAAGCTTTCTTT. Translation: CASSPYTEAFF. The chain uses TRBV6-5 and TRBJ1-1; D unclear. Germline-derived CDR1 and CDR2 are MNHEY and SVGAGI. The CDR3 loop spans 11 amino acids. V was clipped by 5 bases and J by 3 bases, with 4 bases between them.

CDR3 amino acids: CASSLEAGGYNEQFF. CDR3 sequence (DNA): TGTGCCAGCAGCTTAGAAGCGGGGGGGTATAATGAGCAGTTCTTC. The rearrangement uses TRBV7-6 and TRBJ2-1; 10 bases are a match to TRBD2. Trimming at V came to 1 base and at J to 7 bases, leaving 4 bases not matched to a gene. The germline V gene encodes CDR1 SGHVS and CDR2 FNYEAQ. The CDR3 has 15 residues.

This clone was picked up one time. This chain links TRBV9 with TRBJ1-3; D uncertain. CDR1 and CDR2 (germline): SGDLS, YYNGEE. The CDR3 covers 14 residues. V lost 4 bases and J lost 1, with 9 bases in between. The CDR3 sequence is CASSLATSGNTIYF. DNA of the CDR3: TGTGCCAGCAGCCTTGCGACATCTGGAAACACCATATATTTT.

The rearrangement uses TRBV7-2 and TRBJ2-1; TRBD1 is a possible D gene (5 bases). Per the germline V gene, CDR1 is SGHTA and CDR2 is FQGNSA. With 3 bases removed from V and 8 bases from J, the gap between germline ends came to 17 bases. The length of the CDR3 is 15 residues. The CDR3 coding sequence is TGTGCCAGCAGCTTTCCAAGCAGGGTATACGATGAGCAGTTCTTC. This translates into CASSFPSRVYDEQFF.

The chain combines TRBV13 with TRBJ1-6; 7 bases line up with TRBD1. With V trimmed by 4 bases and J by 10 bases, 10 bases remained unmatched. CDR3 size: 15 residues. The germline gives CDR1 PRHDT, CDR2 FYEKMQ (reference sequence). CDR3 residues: CASSSNPGQRSPLHF. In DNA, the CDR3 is TGTGCCAGCAGCTCAAACCCGGGACAGCGGTCACCCCTCCACTTT.

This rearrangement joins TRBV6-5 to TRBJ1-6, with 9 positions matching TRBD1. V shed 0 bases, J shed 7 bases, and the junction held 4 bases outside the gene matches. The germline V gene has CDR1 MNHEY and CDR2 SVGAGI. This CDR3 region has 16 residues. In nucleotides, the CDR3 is TGTGCCAGCAGTTACTCGGGACAGGGAGAAAATTCACCCCTCCACTTT. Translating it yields CASSYSGQGENSPLHF.

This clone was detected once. The CDR3 DNA is TGCGCCAGCAGCCAAGATTCTCAGGGACAGGTTTCTACCTTC. Protein sequence: CASSQDSQGQVSTF. The chain combines TRBV4-1 with TRBJ1-2; 8 nucleotides line up with TRBD1. The CDR3 loop spans 14 amino acids. Trimming removed 0 bases from V and 14 bases from J; junction bases left unmatched: 11. CDR1 MGHRA and CDR2 YSYEKL come from the germline V gene.